This entry concerns a single T cell receptor (beta chain). What it binds is not known. This specimen belongs to a study of T cell responses to AZD1222 COVID-19 vaccine. General study results and limits: In all cases, repertoires were sampled only after the peak T cell response.

The data were produced by immunoSEQ multiplex PCR, yet TCRdb's version contains in-frame clones alone and is incomplete. The sample has about 140,000 clones, more than 75% seen once. Per germline, CDR1 MNHEY and CDR2 SVGAGI. The CDR3 runs to 14 residues. V lost 7 bases, J lost 4 bases, and 16 bases lay in between. Sequenced here: peripheral blood, sampled 28 days after the second AZD1222 dose. V is TRBV6-5 and J is TRBJ1-1; D call uncertain. The receptor comes from an adult who received the AZD1222 COVID-19 vaccine. The chain's CDR3 is CASIRTVVGTEAFF. Written as DNA, the CDR3 is TGTGCCAGCATTCGGACGGTGGTGGGCACTGAAGCTTTCTTT.